The T cell receptor beta chain described here comes from a study of early T cells in non-severe SARS-CoV-2 infection. This clonotype was counted a few times. Germline CDR1 and CDR2: SGHAT and FQNNGV. V was shortened by 3 bases and J by 8 bases, with 11 bases between the two germline ends. The length of the CDR3 is 13 residues. Individual cDNA molecules received unique molecular identifiers. TCRdb re-derived calls from the 5' RACE reads in MiXCR, one entry per CDR3 protein. The table lists about 71,000 distinct CDR3 sequences, roughly 15% of them singletons, with over 12% in the top ten. The sequence was collected from an adult who was a healthcare worker with PCR-confirmed SARS-CoV-2 infection or an uninfected control (not recorded which). The chain uses TRBV11-2 and TRBJ2-1; the D gene is possibly TRBD2 (6 bases). Sequenced sample: whole blood. Here the CDR3 reads CASSLTRVYEQFF. CDR3 nucleotide sequence: TGTGCCAGCAGCTTGACTAGGGTTTATGAGCAGTTCTTC.